A selection of T cell receptor beta chains follows, all from one sample in a study of blood T cell repertoires in COVID-19. Assay used: immunoSEQ multiplex PCR; TCRdb lists only in-frame clones, some missing. The sample carries 250,000 to 300,000 clones, 80% to 90% recorded once. Material for sequencing was PBMCs or T cells enriched from blood (not recorded which). These receptor sequences come from a woman aged 50 to 65 who had recovered from COVID-19. Both conserved end residues are part of each CDR3. A D gene is named only where the DNA matches it firmly. The listing skips clone size in some rows; elsewhere it reads once, few, many or a size class.

j_call: TRBJ1-3; clone_size: -; d_call: TRBD1; v_call: TRBV5-4; cdr3_aa: CASSSSQQGFGGNTIYF; cdr3_nt: TGTGCCAGCAGTTCAAGCCAACAGGGGTTTGGTGGAAACACCATATATTTT
j_call: TRBJ2-7; clone_size: -; d_call: -; v_call: TRBV28; cdr3_aa: CASGGQRPYEQYF; cdr3_nt: TGTGCCAGCGGTGGACAGAGACCCTACGAGCAGTACTTC
j_call: TRBJ1-2; clone_size: once; d_call: TRBD1; v_call: TRBV3-1/TRBV3-2; cdr3_aa: CASSQGQGGNYGYTF; cdr3_nt: TGTGCCAGCAGCCAAGGACAGGGTGGAAACTATGGCTACACCTTC
j_call: TRBJ1-2; clone_size: -; d_call: -; v_call: TRBV11-2; cdr3_aa: CASSLAGFGGYTF; cdr3_nt: TGTGCCAGCAGCTTAGCCGGGTTTGGGGGCTACACCTTC
j_call: TRBJ1-3; clone_size: -; d_call: -; v_call: TRBV27; cdr3_aa: CASSSAYNPLSNTIYF; cdr3_nt: TGTGCCAGCAGTTCCGCCTATAACCCCTTATCGAACACCATATATTTT
j_call: TRBJ1-1; clone_size: -; d_call: TRBD1; v_call: TRBV19; cdr3_aa: CASSHLPGQTNRAFF; cdr3_nt: TGTGCCAGTAGTCACTTACCGGGACAGACCAATCGGGCTTTCTTT
j_call: TRBJ1-1; clone_size: -; d_call: -; v_call: TRBV15; cdr3_aa: CATSRVRGGEAFF; cdr3_nt: TGTGCCACCAGCAGAGTCAGGGGTGGTGAAGCTTTCTTT
j_call: TRBJ2-1; clone_size: -; d_call: -; v_call: TRBV28; cdr3_aa: CASSPRVREQFF; cdr3_nt: TGTGCCAGCAGCCCCAGGGTACGGGAGCAGTTCTTC
j_call: TRBJ2-4; clone_size: -; d_call: TRBD1; v_call: TRBV29-1; cdr3_aa: CSVAGTANIQYF; cdr3_nt: TGCAGCGTAGCCGGGACAGCAAACATTCAGTACTTC
j_call: TRBJ1-1; clone_size: once; d_call: -; v_call: TRBV30; cdr3_aa: CAWSRVRGTEAFF; cdr3_nt: TGTGCCTGGAGCAGGGTGAGGGGGACTGAAGCTTTCTTT
j_call: TRBJ1-5; clone_size: -; d_call: -; v_call: TRBV19; cdr3_aa: CASGFRVGNQPQHF; cdr3_nt: TGTGCCAGTGGATTCAGGGTTGGCAATCAGCCCCAGCATTTT
j_call: TRBJ1-3; clone_size: few; d_call: TRBD1; v_call: TRBV28; cdr3_aa: CAIQTTGTGNTIYF; cdr3_nt: TGTGCCATTCAGACGACAGGGACCGGAAACACCATATATTTT
j_call: TRBJ2-2; clone_size: -; d_call: TRBD2; v_call: TRBV28; cdr3_aa: CASSTLAGRGELFF; cdr3_nt: TGTGCCAGCAGCACGCTAGCGGGTAGGGGGGAGCTGTTTTTT
j_call: TRBJ2-7; clone_size: -; d_call: TRBD2; v_call: TRBV6-5; cdr3_aa: CASSLLAGSPYEQYF; cdr3_nt: TGTGCCAGCAGTTTACTAGCGGGAAGTCCCTACGAGCAGTACTTC
j_call: TRBJ2-1; clone_size: -; d_call: TRBD2; v_call: TRBV2; cdr3_aa: CASRGSGIQYNEQFF; cdr3_nt: TGTGCCAGCAGGGGTAGCGGGATTCAATACAATGAGCAGTTCTTC
j_call: TRBJ1-6; clone_size: once; d_call: TRBD1; v_call: TRBV3-1/TRBV3-2; cdr3_aa: CASSPPRGQGGSPLHF; cdr3_nt: TGTGCCAGCAGCCCCCCCCGGGGACAGGGTGGTTCACCCCTCCACTTT
j_call: TRBJ2-3; clone_size: -; d_call: -; v_call: TRBV29-1; cdr3_aa: CSAGTGLQDTQYF; cdr3_nt: TGCAGCGCGGGAACTGGGCTCCAAGATACGCAGTATTTT
j_call: TRBJ1-1; clone_size: -; d_call: -; v_call: TRBV7-6; cdr3_aa: CASSFLAGVAFF; cdr3_nt: TGTGCCAGCAGCTTCCTAGCAGGGGTGGCTTTCTTT
j_call: TRBJ1-4; clone_size: -; d_call: -; v_call: TRBV7-9; cdr3_aa: CASSLEPEQGKLFF; cdr3_nt: TGTGCCAGCAGCTTAGAGCCTGAGCAGGGGAAACTGTTTTTT
j_call: TRBJ2-7; clone_size: -; d_call: -; v_call: TRBV5-4; cdr3_aa: CASSLAEGVEQYF; cdr3_nt: TGTGCCAGCAGCTTGGCTGAGGGAGTGGAGCAGTACTTC
j_call: TRBJ2-1; clone_size: -; d_call: -; v_call: TRBV19; cdr3_aa: CATSRGRTYNEQFF; cdr3_nt: TGTGCCACCTCTCGGGGTAGAACCTACAATGAGCAGTTCTTC
j_call: TRBJ1-2; clone_size: -; d_call: -; v_call: TRBV7-8; cdr3_aa: CASSSRGVDGYTF; cdr3_nt: TGTGCCAGCAGCTCCCGGGGGGTTGATGGCTACACCTTC
j_call: TRBJ2-3; clone_size: -; d_call: TRBD2; v_call: TRBV20-1; cdr3_aa: CSASRAGGFVPDTQYF; cdr3_nt: TGCAGTGCTAGTCGGGCGGGAGGGTTCGTCCCAGATACGCAGTATTTT
j_call: TRBJ2-3; clone_size: -; d_call: -; v_call: TRBV27; cdr3_aa: CASSTLYTDTQYF; cdr3_nt: TGTGCCAGCAGTACTCTTTACACAGATACGCAGTATTTT
j_call: TRBJ2-7; clone_size: -; d_call: -; v_call: TRBV3-1/TRBV3-2; cdr3_aa: CASSQDEGNGVYEQYF; cdr3_nt: TGTGCCAGCAGCCAAGATGAGGGAAACGGTGTCTACGAGCAGTACTTC
j_call: TRBJ2-6; clone_size: -; d_call: TRBD2; v_call: TRBV6-5; cdr3_aa: CASSPGLAGAFLTF; cdr3_nt: TGTGCCAGCAGCCCCGGGCTAGCGGGTGCCTTCCTGACTTTC
j_call: TRBJ1-3; clone_size: few; d_call: -; v_call: TRBV2; cdr3_aa: CASSEILSTIYF; cdr3_nt: TGTGCCAGCAGTGAAATCTTATCCACCATATATTTT
j_call: TRBJ2-7; clone_size: -; d_call: TRBD2; v_call: TRBV19; cdr3_aa: CASSLSSGMSEQYF; cdr3_nt: TGTGCCAGTAGTCTCTCTAGCGGAATGAGCGAGCAGTACTTC
j_call: TRBJ2-7; clone_size: -; d_call: -; v_call: TRBV21-1; cdr3_aa: CASSKWRHYEQYF; cdr3_nt: TGTGCCAGCAGCAAATGGCGACACTACGAGCAGTACTTC
j_call: TRBJ2-7; clone_size: -; d_call: TRBD1; v_call: TRBV23-1; cdr3_aa: CASSQNKPGQGENEQYF; cdr3_nt: TGCGCCAGCAGTCAAAATAAACCGGGACAGGGGGAAAACGAGCAGTACTTC
j_call: TRBJ2-1; clone_size: -; d_call: TRBD1; v_call: TRBV2; cdr3_aa: CASSDREGQVDEQFF; cdr3_nt: TGTGCCAGCAGTGACCGAGAGGGACAGGTGGATGAGCAGTTCTTC
j_call: TRBJ1-6; clone_size: -; d_call: -; v_call: TRBV3-1/TRBV3-2; cdr3_aa: CASSLYRRGNSPLHF; cdr3_nt: TGTGCCAGCAGCCTGTACAGGCGGGGTAATTCACCCCTCCACTTT
j_call: TRBJ2-1; clone_size: once; d_call: TRBD1; v_call: TRBV5-1; cdr3_aa: CASSSGTGVNEQFF; cdr3_nt: TGCGCCAGCAGTTCCGGGACAGGGGTCAATGAGCAGTTCTTC
j_call: TRBJ1-1; clone_size: -; d_call: TRBD1; v_call: TRBV10-3; cdr3_aa: CAMGKGQGLNTEAFF; cdr3_nt: TGTGCCATGGGAAAGGGACAGGGGTTGAACACTGAAGCTTTCTTT
j_call: TRBJ2-2; clone_size: -; d_call: -; v_call: TRBV10-3; cdr3_aa: CAISEVGPGELFF; cdr3_nt: TGTGCCATCAGTGAAGTCGGTCCCGGGGAGCTGTTTTTT
j_call: TRBJ2-5; clone_size: -; d_call: -; v_call: TRBV5-1; cdr3_aa: CASSLGQVRETQYF; cdr3_nt: TGCGCCAGCAGCTTGGGGCAGGTTAGGGAGACCCAGTACTTC
j_call: TRBJ1-2; clone_size: -; d_call: TRBD1; v_call: TRBV5-1; cdr3_aa: CASSLSTGALGWYGYTF; cdr3_nt: TGCGCCAGCAGCCTGTCGACAGGGGCATTGGGTTGGTATGGCTACACCTTC
j_call: TRBJ2-7; clone_size: -; d_call: -; v_call: TRBV7-8; cdr3_aa: CASTEDLTYEQYF; cdr3_nt: TGTGCCAGCACCGAGGATCTGACCTACGAGCAGTACTTC
j_call: TRBJ2-5; clone_size: -; d_call: TRBD1; v_call: TRBV19; cdr3_aa: CASSIWTGAYQETQYF; cdr3_nt: TGTGCCAGTAGTATTTGGACAGGAGCGTACCAAGAGACCCAGTACTTC
j_call: TRBJ1-2; clone_size: -; d_call: -; v_call: TRBV28; cdr3_aa: CASSLLAPSGYTF; cdr3_nt: TGTGCCAGCAGTTTACTGGCCCCTTCCGGCTACACCTTC
j_call: TRBJ1-2; clone_size: once; d_call: -; v_call: TRBV10-3; cdr3_aa: CAISDPDSSAPYGYTF; cdr3_nt: TGTGCCATCAGTGACCCGGACAGCTCCGCGCCTTATGGCTACACCTTC
j_call: TRBJ1-1; clone_size: -; d_call: TRBD1; v_call: TRBV2; cdr3_aa: CASSVGQGAVEAFF; cdr3_nt: TGTGCCAGCAGTGTTGGGCAGGGGGCGGTTGAAGCTTTCTTT
j_call: TRBJ1-4; clone_size: -; d_call: -; v_call: TRBV7-9; cdr3_aa: CASRITETPNEKLFF; cdr3_nt: TGTGCCAGCAGGATTACAGAGACCCCTAATGAAAAACTGTTTTTT
j_call: TRBJ2-2; clone_size: -; d_call: TRBD2; v_call: TRBV5-5; cdr3_aa: CASSVSGRGNTGELFF; cdr3_nt: TGTGCCAGCAGTGTAAGCGGGAGAGGGAACACCGGGGAGCTGTTTTTT
j_call: TRBJ2-1; clone_size: -; d_call: -; v_call: TRBV27; cdr3_aa: CASSLSGVPTNEQFF; cdr3_nt: TGTGCCAGCAGTTTATCGGGAGTACCTACCAATGAGCAGTTCTTC